This T cell receptor beta chain was sequenced during a study of shared T cell receptors in the human thymus. The method was immunoSEQ multiplex PCR; TCRdb's version includes in-frame clones alone and lacks a portion of them. The sample carries approximately 730,000 clones, approximately 85% recorded once. Germline-derived CDR1 and CDR2 are MDHEN and SYDVKM. The CDR3 has 14 amino acids. Unmatched junction bases numbered 4, after V lost 5 bases and J lost 2 bases. These same data were also listed under a study on human thymus T cells. This second study notes: Serving as donors were healthy Finnish infants, each of whom was having open corrective surgery for congenital heart defects. Resections from corrective heart surgery provided thymus tissue. Repertoires sampled from thymus and blood appeared biased in V and J gene usage.

The sequenced material came from thymocytes. This clonotype originated in a girl under three years old with a congenital heart defect. This chain uses TRBV28 with TRBJ2-3; 7 bases line up with TRBD2. The CDR3 nucleotides are TGTGCCAGCAGTGCGACTAGCAACACAGATACGCAGTATTTT. Its protein product is CASSATSNTDTQYF.